The 23 T cell receptor beta chains listed next were all sequenced from one sample in a study of lymphopenia after photon versus proton radiotherapy. Produced via immunoSEQ multiplex PCR; TCRdb's table is partial and in-frame only. Of about 20,000 clones listed, about 92% are singletons. The sample consisted of peripheral blood, taken from a patient treated with photon-based radiotherapy. The receptors shown here come from a woman aged 40 to 50 with cholangiocarcinoma.

V usage is TRBV27 and J usage is TRBJ1-1, with 8 bases lining up with TRBD1. Germline CDR1 MNHEY, CDR2 SMNVEV (reference sequence). The CDR3 runs to 15 residues. V lost 2 bases and J lost 0; bases outside the gene matches: 2. The CDR3 sequence: CASSLTGGMNTEAFF. In DNA, the CDR3 is TGTGCCAGCAGTTTAACAGGGGGGATGAACACTGAAGCTTTCTTT.

The chain has TRBV25-1 and TRBJ1-1; D unresolved. This CDR3 is built from 12 residues. The germline V and J ends were trimmed by 6 bases and 1 base, with 6 bases remaining between them. Germline loops: CDR1 MGHDK, CDR2 SYGVNS. The CDR3 loop reads CASRVGNTEAFF. CDR3 DNA: TGTGCCAGCAGGGTGGGGAACACTGAAGCTTTCTTT.

This rearrangement joins TRBV9 to TRBJ2-7; D may be TRBD1 or TRBD2 (6 bases each). CDR1 is SGDLS, CDR2 YYNGEE, per germline. The CDR3 consists of 16 residues. The V and J ends lost 0 bases and 7 bases respectively, with 20 bases between them. The CDR3 DNA sequence: TGTGCCAGCAGCGTAGCATCGGGGGCCCTCCTTGGGGAGCAGTACTTC. Its translation is CASSVASGALLGEQYF.

The V gene is TRBV6-1, the J gene TRBJ1-1; a possible D gene is TRBD1 (6 bases). The V end lost 7 bases, the J end lost 10 bases, and 10 bases lay between the germline ends. Germline CDR1 is MNHNS and CDR2 is SASEGT. CDR3 length equals 10 residues. CDR3 sequence reads: CASTRGAAFF. CDR3 nucleotide sequence: TGTGCCAGCACGCGGGGGGCAGCTTTCTTT.

This sequence joins TRBV18 and TRBJ2-2, with D unclear. Germline CDR1 KGHSH, CDR2 LQKENI. V lost 6 bases and J lost 2, with 4 bases in between. This CDR3 spans 12 amino acids. The CDR3 loop is CASSPNTGELFF. The CDR3 bases are TGTGCCAGCTCGCCAAACACCGGGGAGCTGTTTTTT.

The J gene is TRBJ1-1, the V gene TRBV14; D remains ambiguous. Germline V gene sequence: CDR1 SGHDN, CDR2 FVKESK. V was clipped by 2 bases and J by 0 bases, with 7 bases between them. The CDR3 is made up of 14 amino acids. The DNA of the CDR3 is TGTGCCAGCAGCCAAACCGGGATGAACACTGAAGCTTTCTTT. It specifies CASSQTGMNTEAFF.

The V and J genes are TRBV27 and TRBJ2-3; D perhaps matches TRBD2 (5 bases). The CDR3 consists of 15 residues. Germline CDR1 and CDR2: MNHEY and SMNVEV (reference sequence). The V end was cut by 3 bases, the J end by 4 bases, with 14 bases between. CDR3 in DNA: TGTGCCAGCAGTTTCAGCGACCCCGGGGCAGATACGCAGTATTTT. It specifies CASSFSDPGADTQYF.

V and J are TRBV5-6 and TRBJ2-7; TRBD2 matches at 14 bases. V shed 3 bases, J shed 2 bases, and the junction held 10 bases outside the gene matches. Germline V gives CDR1 SGHDT, CDR2 YYEEEE. CDR3 size: 18 residues. The CDR3 loop reads CASSSFGLAGGLTYEQYF. For the CDR3, the DNA is TGTGCCAGCAGCTCTTTCGGACTAGCGGGAGGTCTGACCTACGAGCAGTACTTC.

V usage is TRBV18 and J usage is TRBJ1-2; TRBD1 matches 7 bases. V gave up 3 bases and J gave up 3 bases; unmatched junction bases: 7. The length of the CDR3 is 15 residues. Germline loops: CDR1 KGHSH, CDR2 LQKENI. The CDR3 nucleotides read TGTGCCAGCTCACCCCAGGGGGTGGTCGACTATGGCTACACCTTC. It encodes CASSPQGVVDYGYTF.

V is TRBV28 and J is TRBJ2-7; 10 bases are a match to TRBD1. Germline-derived CDR1 and CDR2 are MDHEN and SYDVKM. Losses at the gene ends were 6 bases for V and 2 bases for J; bases not matched to a gene: 4. This CDR3 has 14 residues. CDR3 DNA sequence: TGTGCCAGCAGGGGGACAGGGGAGACCTACGAGCAGTACTTC. Translated, it gives CASRGTGETYEQYF.

The V gene is TRBV5-1, the J gene TRBJ2-5; D ambiguous. The CDR3 is made up of 13 amino acids. The V end lost 5 bases, the J end lost 3 bases, and 11 bases lay between the germline ends. The germline CDR1 and CDR2 sequences are SGHRS and YFSETQ. The CDR3 sequence: CASRLSWKETQYF. As DNA, the CDR3 is TGCGCCAGCAGACTCTCGTGGAAAGAGACCCAGTACTTC.

The V and J genes are TRBV6-6 and TRBJ1-4; 7 bases align to TRBD1. V lost 2 bases and J lost 8; bases outside the gene matches: 5. The V gene's germline CDR1 is MNHNY and CDR2 SVGAGI (reference sequence). This CDR3 contains 14 residues. CDR3 in DNA: TGTGCCAGCAGTTACACAGGGGCTTACGAAAAACTGTTTTTT. The encoded protein is CASSYTGAYEKLFF.

The chain combines TRBV5-6 with TRBJ1-1; tentative D call: TRBD1 (5 bases). This CDR3 is built from 19 residues. The V gene's germline CDR1 is SGHDT and CDR2 YYEEEE. V lost 0 bases and J lost 6, with 27 bases in between. CDR3 sequence (DNA): TGTGCCAGCAGCTTGGAAAGGGGCAGAACGCCCGGGACGGATCCTGAAGCTTTCTTT. Protein product: CASSLERGRTPGTDPEAFF. Using reference TRBV5-6 and TRBJ1-1 for the parts outside the CDR3, the full variable domain is DAGVTQSPTHLIKTRGQQVTLRCSPKSGHDTVSWYQQALGQGPQFIFQYYEEEERQRGNFPDRFSGHQFPNYSSELNVNALLLGDSALYLCASSLERGRTPGTDPEAFFGQGTRLTVV.

The chain uses TRBV27 and TRBJ2-7; D possibly uses TRBD1 or TRBD2 (6 bases each). V was trimmed by 3 bases and J by 0 bases, leaving 9 bases between them. The CDR3 is made up of 14 amino acids. Germline values: CDR1 MNHEY, CDR2 SMNVEV (reference sequence). The CDR3 DNA follows: TGTGCCAGCAGTTTCGGGGGCCACTCCTACGAGCAGTACTTC. Protein product: CASSFGGHSYEQYF.

V usage is TRBV28 and J usage is TRBJ2-1, with 11 bases fitting TRBD2. The CDR3 runs to 15 residues. CDR1 MDHEN and CDR2 SYDVKM come from the germline V gene. The V gene end was trimmed by 5 bases and the J gene end by 9 bases; junction bases not matched to a gene: 9. DNA of the CDR3: TGTGCCAGCAGTCCGCCTAGCGGGAGGATAGGTGAGCAGTTCTTC. Protein product: CASSPPSGRIGEQFF.

This clone appeared a single time. This chain joins TRBV5-4 and TRBJ2-5; TRBD2 matches at 14 bases. The CDR3 covers 16 residues. CDR1 is SGHNT, CDR2 YYREEE, per germline (reference sequence). V lost 0 bases to trimming and J lost 2 bases; unmatched junction nucleotides: 0. CDR3 DNA sequence: TGTGCCAGCAGCTTGGGACTAGCGGGAGGGCAAGAGACCCAGTACTTC. Translated, it gives CASSLGLAGGQETQYF.

This rearrangement joins TRBV4-1 to TRBJ1-5, with D tentatively TRBD1 (5 bases). The germline gives CDR1 MGHRA, CDR2 YSYEKL. The V and J ends lost 0 bases and 6 bases respectively, with 15 bases between them. CDR3 size: 16 residues. CDR3: CASSQDDTGWGQPQHF. As DNA, the CDR3 is TGCGCCAGCAGCCAAGATGACACAGGATGGGGTCAGCCCCAGCATTTT.

This clone has just one count. V and J are TRBV30 and TRBJ2-5; 14 bases fit TRBD2. Germline V lookup: CDR1 GTSNPN, CDR2 SVGIG (reference sequence). The J segment lost 0 bases and the V segment lost 2 bases, leaving 11 bases of the junction unmatched. The CDR3 has 19 residues. This CDR3 is CAWSRRTSGGTRHQETQYF. The DNA for the CDR3 is TGTGCCTGGAGTCGAAGGACTAGCGGGGGGACTCGGCACCAAGAGACCCAGTACTTC.

This clone was counted a single time. The chain combines TRBV6-6 with TRBJ1-1; the D gene is possibly TRBD1 (5 bases). CDR1 MNHNY and CDR2 SVGAGI come from the germline V gene (reference sequence). V lost 5 bases to trimming and J lost 4 bases, with 20 bases between them. The CDR3 is made up of 16 amino acids. CDR3 loop: CASSPLNMDIATEAFF. CDR3 in DNA: TGTGCCAGCAGTCCTCTTAATATGGACATAGCCACTGAAGCTTTCTTT.

In the case of this clone: The junction departs from the called germline gene at one end, perhaps through a read error. V is TRBV7-7 and J is TRBJ2-7, with 8 bases lining up with TRBD2. Germline CDR1 and CDR2: SSHAT and FNYEAQ (reference sequence). This CDR3 has 15 residues. CDR3 sequence (DNA): TGTGCTAGCAGCCAAACCCTCGGAGCGGGAGCCGAGCAGTACTTC. It specifies CASSQTLGAGAEQYF.

The J gene is TRBJ1-5, the V gene TRBV5-1; possibly TRBD1 for D (5 bases). The V end was cut by 0 bases, the J end by 3 bases, with 7 bases between. CDR1 SGHRS and CDR2 YFSETQ come from the germline V gene. This CDR3 has 14 residues. CDR3 sequence: CASSLEGDNQPQHF. CDR3 nucleotides: TGCGCCAGCAGCTTGGAAGGGGACAATCAGCCCCAGCATTTT.

This chain uses TRBV29-1 with TRBJ1-2; 7 bases are shared with TRBD1. Trimming at V came to 7 bases and at J to 0 bases, leaving 11 bases not matched to a gene. The CDR3 extends over 15 amino acids. The germline V gene encodes CDR1 SQVTM and CDR2 ANQGSEA. The CDR3 reads CSAPLPGTANYGYTF. CDR3 coding DNA: TGCAGCGCCCCCCTCCCAGGGACAGCTAACTATGGCTACACCTTC.

This rearrangement joins TRBV4-3 to TRBJ2-5, with TRBD2 matching 8 bases. The CDR3 consists of 20 residues. The V and J ends lost 0 bases and 5 bases, in that order; junction bases with no gene match: 20. CDR1 and CDR2 (germline): LGHNA, YSLEER. CDR3 region: CASSQDKWGGRIRPPETQYF. The CDR3 DNA reads TGCGCCAGCAGCCAAGATAAGTGGGGCGGGAGGATTCGTCCGCCGGAGACCCAGTACTTC.